A selection of T cell receptor beta chains follows, all from one sample in a study of OX40 agonist ivuxolimab in advanced cancers. Repertoires were generated with immunoSEQ multiplex PCR, while TCRdb's copy carries only in-frame clones and drops some. The sample shows some 140,000 clones, about 92% of them seen only once. The source was CD4+ or CD8+ T cells sorted from blood, collected in a trial of the OX40 agonist ivuxolimab. The source of these receptors is an adult with an advanced solid tumor such as melanoma, head and neck, liver or kidney cancer. Each CDR3 is given with its conserved first and last residue. Each record gives: J gene, D gene, V gene, clone size, CDR3 DNA, CDR3 protein. A D gene is named only where the DNA matches it firmly. Rows may omit the clone size; those that give it use once, few, many or a size class.

>TRBJ2-7|TRBD2|TRBV28|few
TGTGCCAGCAGTCCCCCCCCGGGGGGAGCGGGCTACGAGCAGTACTTC
CASSPPPGGAGYEQYF
>TRBJ2-6|TRBD1|TRBV29-1|.
TGCAGCGTTGTCGGACAGGCCTCTGGGGCCAACGTCCTGACTTTC
CSVVGQASGANVLTF
>TRBJ1-5|.|TRBV21-1|.
TGTGCCAGCAGCGAAGGGGCACATTTCAATCAGCCCCAGCATTTT
CASSEGAHFNQPQHF
>TRBJ1-4|.|TRBV10-1|.
TGCGCCAGCAGTGGGGGACTGAATAATGAAAAACTGTTTTTT
CASSGGLNNEKLFF
>TRBJ1-4|.|TRBV7-9|.
TGTGCCAGCAGCGTAGGGACAATAACTAATGAAAAACTGTTTTTT
CASSVGTITNEKLFF
>TRBJ2-7|TRBD2|TRBV5-1|.
TGCGCCAGCAGAGTACGTCGGGGGACTACTTCCTACGAGCAGTACTTC
CASRVRRGTTSYEQYF
>TRBJ1-1|.|TRBV28|.
TGTGCCAGCAGGGGGCCGGACACTGAAGCTTTCTTT
CASRGPDTEAFF
>TRBJ2-3|TRBD2|TRBV9|.
TGTGCCAGCAGCGTAGCCTCACTAGCGGGGGTCGAGACGCAGTATTTT
CASSVASLAGVETQYF
>TRBJ2-6|.|TRBV7-9|once
TGTGCCAGCAGCGGATTAGAAGGACAGCGCTCTGGGGCCAACGTCCTGACTTTC
CASSGLEGQRSGANVLTF
>TRBJ2-3|.|TRBV10-3|.
TGTGCCATCAGTGAGTCTGCGGGGCCTTCCACAGATACGCAGTATTTT
CAISESAGPSTDTQYF
>TRBJ1-1|TRBD1|TRBV6-6|.
TGTGCCAGCACAGGGGGGAACACTGAAGCTTTCTTT
CASTGGNTEAFF
>TRBJ2-3|TRBD2|TRBV18|.
TGTGCCAGCTCAGGGATCGGCGGGGGGGCCGATACGCAGTATTTT
CASSGIGGGADTQYF
>TRBJ2-5|TRBD1|TRBV11-2|.
TGTGCCAGCAGCTTAATAGGGACAGCGAGGCAAGAGACCCAGTACTTC
CASSLIGTARQETQYF
>TRBJ1-2|.|TRBV5-1|.
TGCGCCAGCACCACCGACAGAGACTATGGCTACACCTTC
CASTTDRDYGYTF
>TRBJ2-7|.|TRBV4-1|.
TGCGCCAGCAGCCAAGGTGGTAGGTTGGAGCAGTACTTC
CASSQGGRLEQYF
>TRBJ1-2|.|TRBV14|.
TGTGCCAGCAGCCAAGATCGGGCAGGGGCCGCCACCTTC
CASSQDRAGAATF
>TRBJ2-6|TRBD1|TRBV28|once
TGTGCCAGCACCTCCACAGGGGACAGCTCTGGGGCCAACGTCCTGACTTTC
CASTSTGDSSGANVLTF
>TRBJ1-3|.|TRBV6-5|.
TGTGCCAGCAGTAGGGGGATCTCTGGAAACACCATATATTTT
CASSRGISGNTIYF
>TRBJ2-1|.|TRBV5-6|.
TGTGCCAGCACCTACCGTGGAGGGCCCTACAATGAGCAGTTCTTC
CASTYRGGPYNEQFF
>TRBJ2-5|.|TRBV10-3|.
TGTGCCATCAGTGACGAGGTCCGACAGGTCGAGACCCAGTACTTC
CAISDEVRQVETQYF
>TRBJ1-2|TRBD1|TRBV4-2|.
TGTGCCAGCAGCTATGGGGACAGGGATTATGGCTACACCTTC
CASSYGDRDYGYTF
>TRBJ2-7|.|TRBV7-2|.
TGTGCCAGCAGCTTAGTGGGGTTCTCGTACGAGCAGTACTTC
CASSLVGFSYEQYF
>TRBJ2-5|.|TRBV5-6|.
TGTGCCAGCAGCTTGGAGGCAGGGCAAGAGACCCAGTACTTC
CASSLEAGQETQYF
>TRBJ2-7|TRBD2|TRBV7-9|.
TGTGCCAGCAGATCGGCTAGCGGCTCCTACGAGCAGTACTTC
CASRSASGSYEQYF
>TRBJ1-5|.|TRBV7-2|.
TGTGCCAGCAGCTTAAATGGAGCGGGTAACGCGATGCCCCAGCATTTT
CASSLNGAGNAMPQHF
>TRBJ2-7|.|TRBV19|.
TGTGCCAGTAGCCCCAGGGGCTCCTACGAGCAGTACTTC
CASSPRGSYEQYF
>TRBJ1-3|TRBD1|TRBV18|once
TGTGCCAGCTCACCAGCTACAGGGGGCACTGGAAACACCATATATTTT
CASSPATGGTGNTIYF
>TRBJ1-2|.|TRBV20-1|.
TGCAGTGCTTCACCCTATGGCTACACCTTC
CSASPYGYTF
>TRBJ2-7|.|TRBV19|once
TGTGCCAGTACTAGAGATCGGCTTTCCTACGAGCAGTACTTC
CASTRDRLSYEQYF
>TRBJ1-6|TRBD1|TRBV11-3|.
TGTGCCAGCAGCCCCCAGGGGGGAGTTAATAATTCACCCCTCCACTTT
CASSPQGGVNNSPLHF
>TRBJ2-1|TRBD2|TRBV27|.
TGTGCCAGCAGTTTCCGGACTAGCGGGAGGGTTGATGAGCAGTTCTTC
CASSFRTSGRVDEQFF
>TRBJ2-2|.|TRBV11-3|.
TGTGCCAGCAGCTTGGTCACTGGCGGGGAGCTGTTTTTT
CASSLVTGGELFF
>TRBJ1-2|.|TRBV27|.
TGTGCCAGCAGTTTATTTGGGGGGGCAGGGGCTAACTATGGCTACACCTTC
CASSLFGGAGANYGYTF
>TRBJ1-1|TRBD1|TRBV6-5|.
TGTGCCAGCAGTTACTTTACAGGGGACGAAGCTTTCTTT
CASSYFTGDEAFF
>TRBJ2-5|.|TRBV29-1|.
TGCAGCGGTGGCCTACCGGGGCCCCAAGAGACCCAGTACTTC
CSGGLPGPQETQYF
>TRBJ1-1|.|TRBV6-5|.
TGTGCCAGCAGGCCTCAGGGGTCCCGGAACACTGAAGCTTTCTTT
CASRPQGSRNTEAFF
>TRBJ2-3|.|TRBV28|.
TGTGCCAGCAGTCCAACAGATACGCAGTATTTT
CASSPTDTQYF
>TRBJ2-1|.|TRBV7-2|.
TGTGCCAGTTCCCGAGAGGGCATGTCCTACAATGAGCAGTTCTTC
CASSREGMSYNEQFF
>TRBJ2-3|TRBD2|TRBV7-7|.
TGTGCTAGCAGCTACCTAGCGGGCACAGATACGCAGTATTTT
CASSYLAGTDTQYF
>TRBJ2-3|.|TRBV5-1|.
TGCGCCAGCAGTACCAGGACCACAGATACGCAGTATTTT
CASSTRTTDTQYF
>TRBJ2-1|.|TRBV7-2|.
TGTGCCAGCAGCCCGAGAGGGAGGGGGACCTACAATGAGCAGTTCTTC
CASSPRGRGTYNEQFF
>TRBJ2-3|.|TRBV11-2|.
TGTGCCAGCAGCTCGGGACTCCACACCTCCGCGGGCACAGAAACGCAGTATTTT
CASSSGLHTSAGTETQYF
>TRBJ1-4|.|TRBV7-9|.
TGTGCCAGCAGCACTCCGGGACGGCCTAATGAAAAACTGTTTTTT
CASSTPGRPNEKLFF
>TRBJ2-7|.|TRBV6-5|.
TGTGCCAGCACCCAAACCCAACAGACGCAGTACTTC
CASTQTQQTQYF
>TRBJ2-2|.|TRBV2|.
TGTGCCAGCAGTGAATCCGGGGAGCTGTTTTTT
CASSESGELFF
>TRBJ2-7|.|TRBV28|.
TGTGCCAGCAGCCAAGACTGGGAGCAGTACTTC
CASSQDWEQYF
>TRBJ2-4|TRBD2|TRBV29-1|.
TGCAGCGGGGTCCGGGGAGGGGAAAACATTCAGTACTTC
CSGVRGGENIQYF
>TRBJ1-2|TRBD1|TRBV27|.
TGTGCCAGCAGTTTAGCGGGACAGGGTAAGGGCTACACCTTC
CASSLAGQGKGYTF
>TRBJ2-2|TRBD1|TRBV5-1|.
TGCGCCAGCAGCTTGGGCACAGGGGGCTGGACCGGGGAGCTGTTTTTT
CASSLGTGGWTGELFF
>TRBJ1-4|TRBD1|TRBV7-2|.
TGTGCCAGCAGCCCAGGGGGCTCTGAAAAACTGTTTTTT
CASSPGGSEKLFF
>TRBJ2-2|.|TRBV19|.
TGTGCCAGTAGTATGGTCAGTAACACCGGGGAGCTGTTTTTT
CASSMVSNTGELFF
>TRBJ2-2|.|TRBV6-6|.
TGTGCCAGCAGATGGGCCGACACCGGGGAGCTGTTTTTT
CASRWADTGELFF
>TRBJ1-6|.|TRBV15|few
TGTGCCACCAGCAGAGATAGATGGGGGACGGGGGATTCACCCCTCCACTTT
CATSRDRWGTGDSPLHF
>TRBJ1-1|.|TRBV14|.
TGTGCCAGCAGCCAAGCGAGGGGGGGGCTCACTGAAGCTTTCTTT
CASSQARGGLTEAFF
>TRBJ1-3|.|TRBV6-1|.
TGTGCCAGCACTGGGGGAAACACCATATATTTT
CASTGGNTIYF
>TRBJ2-3|.|TRBV19|.
TGTGCCAGTCGAGATAGACGACCTAGCACAGATACGCAGTATTTT
CASRDRRPSTDTQYF
>TRBJ1-1|.|TRBV5-1|.
TGCGCCAGCAGCTTTACGGGACAAGGGAACACTGAAGCTTTCTTT
CASSFTGQGNTEAFF
>TRBJ2-7|.|TRBV28|.
TGTGCCAGCAACCTCAACAGATACGAGCAGTACTTC
CASNLNRYEQYF
>TRBJ1-5|.|TRBV11-3|.
TGTGCCAGCAGCTTAGGGGGGGCGCAGGGTCAGCCCCAGCATTTT
CASSLGGAQGQPQHF
>TRBJ1-2|.|TRBV7-2|.
TGTGCCAGCAGCTTAGCGGGGTTCAACTATGGCTACACCTTC
CASSLAGFNYGYTF